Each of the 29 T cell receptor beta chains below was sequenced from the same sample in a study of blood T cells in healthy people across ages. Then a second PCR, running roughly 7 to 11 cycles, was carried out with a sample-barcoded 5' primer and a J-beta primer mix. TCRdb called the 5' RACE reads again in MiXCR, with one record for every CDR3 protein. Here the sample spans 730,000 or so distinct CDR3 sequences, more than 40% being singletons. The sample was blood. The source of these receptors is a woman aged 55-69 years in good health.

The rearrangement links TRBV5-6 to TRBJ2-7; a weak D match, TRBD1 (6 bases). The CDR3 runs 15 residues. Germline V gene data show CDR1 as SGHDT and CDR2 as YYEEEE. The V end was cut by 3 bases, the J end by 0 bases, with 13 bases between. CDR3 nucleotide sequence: TGTGCCAGCAGCTCGACAGGCCAAAGCTCCTACGAGCAGTACTTC. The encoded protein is CASSSTGQSSYEQYF. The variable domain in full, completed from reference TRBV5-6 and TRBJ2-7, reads DAGVTQSPTHLIKTRGQQVTLRCSPKSGHDTVSWYQQALGQGPQFIFQYYEEEERQRGNFPDRFSGHQFPNYSSELNVNALLLGDSALYLCASSSTGQSSYEQYFGPGTRLTVT.

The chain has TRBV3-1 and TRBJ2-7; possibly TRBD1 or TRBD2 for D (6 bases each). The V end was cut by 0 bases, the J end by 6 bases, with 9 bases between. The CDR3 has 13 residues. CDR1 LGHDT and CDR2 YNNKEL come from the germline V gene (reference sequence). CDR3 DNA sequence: TGTGCCAGCAGCCAAGAAGGGGGGACCGAGCAGTACTTC. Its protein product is CASSQEGGTEQYF.

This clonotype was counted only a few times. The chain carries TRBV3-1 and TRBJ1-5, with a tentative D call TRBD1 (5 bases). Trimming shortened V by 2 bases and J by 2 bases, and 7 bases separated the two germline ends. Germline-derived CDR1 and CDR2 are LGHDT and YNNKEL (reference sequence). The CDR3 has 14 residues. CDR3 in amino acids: CASSQRGGNQPQHF. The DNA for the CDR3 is TGTGCCAGCAGCCAAAGGGGTGGCAATCAGCCCCAGCATTTT.

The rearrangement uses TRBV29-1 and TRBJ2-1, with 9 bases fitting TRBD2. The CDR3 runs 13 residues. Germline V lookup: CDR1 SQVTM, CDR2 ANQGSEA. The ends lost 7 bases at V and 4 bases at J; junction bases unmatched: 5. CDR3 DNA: TGCAGCGGTCGACTAGCGGTTTACAATGAGCAGTTCTTC. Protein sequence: CSGRLAVYNEQFF.

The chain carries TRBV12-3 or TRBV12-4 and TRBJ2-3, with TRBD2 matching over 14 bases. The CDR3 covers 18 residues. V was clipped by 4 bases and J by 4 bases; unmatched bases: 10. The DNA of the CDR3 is TGTGCCAGCAGTTCCCTTAGACTAGCGGGGGGGCCATCAGATACGCAGTATTTT. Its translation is CASSSLRLAGGPSDTQYF.

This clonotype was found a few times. CDR3 coding DNA: TGTGCCAGCAGTTACTTGTATCAGCCCCAGCATTTT. It encodes CASSYLYQPQHF. The rearrangement uses TRBV6-2 or TRBV6-3 and TRBJ1-5; D gene ambiguous. Trimming removed 1 base from V and 5 bases from J, with 3 bases in between. CDR1 is MNHEY, CDR2 SVGEGT, per germline. This CDR3 contains 12 residues.

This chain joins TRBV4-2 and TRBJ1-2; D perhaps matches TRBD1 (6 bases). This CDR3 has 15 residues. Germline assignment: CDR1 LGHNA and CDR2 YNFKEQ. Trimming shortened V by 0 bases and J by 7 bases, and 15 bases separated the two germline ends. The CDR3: CASSQEARGAGGYTF. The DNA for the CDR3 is TGTGCCAGCAGCCAAGAAGCACGGGGGGCCGGTGGCTACACCTTC.

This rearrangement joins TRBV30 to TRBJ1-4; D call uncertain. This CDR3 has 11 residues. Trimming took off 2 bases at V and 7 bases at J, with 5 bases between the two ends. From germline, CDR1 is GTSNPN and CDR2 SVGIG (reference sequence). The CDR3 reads CAWSTIEKLFF. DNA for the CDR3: TGTGCCTGGAGTACCATTGAAAAACTGTTTTTT.

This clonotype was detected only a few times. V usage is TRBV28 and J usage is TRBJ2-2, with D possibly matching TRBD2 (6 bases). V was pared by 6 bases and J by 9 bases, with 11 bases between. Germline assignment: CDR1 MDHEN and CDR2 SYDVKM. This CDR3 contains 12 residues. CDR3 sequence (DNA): TGTGCCAGCAGGGCGGGAACCCGGGAGCTGTTTTTT. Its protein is CASRAGTRELFF.

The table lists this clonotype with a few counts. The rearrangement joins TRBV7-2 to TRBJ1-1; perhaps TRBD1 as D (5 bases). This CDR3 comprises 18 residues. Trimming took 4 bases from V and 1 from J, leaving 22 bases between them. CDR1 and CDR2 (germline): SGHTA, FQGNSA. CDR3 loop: CASSSIEGWGYENTEAFF. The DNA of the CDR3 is TGTGCCAGCAGCTCGATAGAGGGGTGGGGATACGAGAACACTGAAGCTTTCTTT.

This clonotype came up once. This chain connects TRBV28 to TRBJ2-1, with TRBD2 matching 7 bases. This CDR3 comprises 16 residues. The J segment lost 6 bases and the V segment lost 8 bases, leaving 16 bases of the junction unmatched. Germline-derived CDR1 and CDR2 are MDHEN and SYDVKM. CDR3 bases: TGTGCCAGCCCAGAGGCGGGAGCCGGATCTCGCAATGAGCAGTTCTTC. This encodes CASPEAGAGSRNEQFF.

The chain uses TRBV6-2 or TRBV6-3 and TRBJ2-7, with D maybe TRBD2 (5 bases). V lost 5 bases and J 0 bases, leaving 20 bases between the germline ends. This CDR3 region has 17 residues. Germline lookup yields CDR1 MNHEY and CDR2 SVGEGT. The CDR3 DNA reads TGTGCCAGCAGTAACGAACGACTAAGTAGCGACTCCTACGAGCAGTACTTC. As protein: CASSNERLSSDSYEQYF.

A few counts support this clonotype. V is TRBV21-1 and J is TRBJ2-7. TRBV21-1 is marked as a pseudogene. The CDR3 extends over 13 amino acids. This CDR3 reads CASSKALQDEQYF. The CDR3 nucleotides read TGTGCCAGCAGCAAAGCGCTACAAGACGAGCAGTACTTC.

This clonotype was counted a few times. CDR3 in amino acids: CASSRTSGQGFYEQYF. CDR3 in DNA: TGCGCCAGCAGCAGGACCTCGGGACAGGGATTCTACGAGCAGTACTTC. This chain connects TRBV5-1 to TRBJ2-7, with 9 bases fitting TRBD1. Unmatched junction bases numbered 11, after V lost 4 bases and J lost 3 bases. From germline, CDR1 is SGHRS and CDR2 YFSETQ. This CDR3 region has 16 residues.

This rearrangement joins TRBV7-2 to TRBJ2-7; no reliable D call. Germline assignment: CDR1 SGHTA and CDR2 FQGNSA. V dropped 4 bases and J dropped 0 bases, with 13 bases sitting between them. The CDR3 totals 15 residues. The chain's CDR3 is CASSYKDGYSYEQYF. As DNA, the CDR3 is TGTGCCAGCAGCTACAAGGACGGTTACTCCTACGAGCAGTACTTC.

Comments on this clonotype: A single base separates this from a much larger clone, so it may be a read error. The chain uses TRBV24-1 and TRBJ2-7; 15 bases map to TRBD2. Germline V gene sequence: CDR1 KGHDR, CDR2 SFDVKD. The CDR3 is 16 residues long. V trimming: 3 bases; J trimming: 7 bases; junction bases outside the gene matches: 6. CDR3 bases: TGTGCCACCAGTGATCGGACTAGCGGGAGGGGGAATGAGCAGTACTTC. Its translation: CATSDRTSGRGNEQYF.

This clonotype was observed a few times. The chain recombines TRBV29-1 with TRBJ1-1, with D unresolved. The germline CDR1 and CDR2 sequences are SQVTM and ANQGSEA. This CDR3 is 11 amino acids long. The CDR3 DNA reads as TGCAGTGGGTACATGAACACTGAAGCTTTCTTT. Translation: CSGYMNTEAFF.

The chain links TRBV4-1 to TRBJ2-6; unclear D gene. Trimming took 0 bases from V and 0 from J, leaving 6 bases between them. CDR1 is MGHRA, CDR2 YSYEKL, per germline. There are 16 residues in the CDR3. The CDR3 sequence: CASSQDLGSGANVLTF. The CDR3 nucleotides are TGCGCCAGCAGCCAAGATCTAGGCTCTGGGGCCAACGTCCTGACTTTC.

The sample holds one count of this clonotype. For the CDR3, the DNA is TGTGCCAGCAGCGCCAGGGGGGGGCTCCGCGGCATGGATACGCAGTATTTT. This translates into CASSARGGLRGMDTQYF. This chain joins TRBV9 and TRBJ2-3; D tentatively fits TRBD1 or TRBD2 (7 bases each). Per the germline V gene, CDR1 is SGDLS and CDR2 is YYNGEE. This CDR3 comprises 17 residues. Trimming left V 3 bases short and J 6 bases short, with 23 bases between.

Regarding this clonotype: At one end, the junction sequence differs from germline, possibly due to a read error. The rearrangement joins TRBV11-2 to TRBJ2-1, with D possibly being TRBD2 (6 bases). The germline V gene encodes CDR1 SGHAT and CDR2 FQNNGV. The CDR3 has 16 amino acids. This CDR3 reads CASSLAGEVPYSEQFF. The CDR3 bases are TGTGCCAGCAGCTTAGCGGGGGAAGTTCCCTACAGTGAGCAGTTCTTC.

The CDR3 is CASSYVGAYTEAFF. The CDR3 nucleotides read TGTGCCAGCAGTTATGTAGGGGCGTACACTGAAGCTTTCTTT. The chain has TRBV6-5 and TRBJ1-1, with TRBD1 as a possible D gene (5 bases). CDR3 length equals 14 residues. Trimming pared 3 bases from V and 3 bases from J, leaving 11 bases between. Germline-derived CDR1 and CDR2 are MNHEY and SVGAGI.

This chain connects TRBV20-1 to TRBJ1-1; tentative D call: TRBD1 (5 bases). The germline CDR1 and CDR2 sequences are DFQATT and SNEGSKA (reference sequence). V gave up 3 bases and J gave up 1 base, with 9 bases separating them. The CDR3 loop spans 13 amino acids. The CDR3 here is CSASGHENTEAFF. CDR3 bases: TGCAGTGCTAGCGGACATGAGAACACTGAAGCTTTCTTT.

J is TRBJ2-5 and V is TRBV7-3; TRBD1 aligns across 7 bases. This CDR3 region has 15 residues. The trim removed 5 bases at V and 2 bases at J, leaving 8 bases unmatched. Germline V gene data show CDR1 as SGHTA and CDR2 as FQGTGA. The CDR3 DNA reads TGTGCCAGCAGCGAGGGTATGGGACAGCAAGAGACCCAGTACTTC. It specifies CASSEGMGQQETQYF.

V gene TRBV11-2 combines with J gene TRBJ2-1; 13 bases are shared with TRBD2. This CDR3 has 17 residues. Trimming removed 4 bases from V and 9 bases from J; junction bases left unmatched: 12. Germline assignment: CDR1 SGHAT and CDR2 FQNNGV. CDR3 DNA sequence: TGTGCCAGCAGCTCCTTAGACCGGGGACTAGCGGGATCTGAGCAGTTCTTC. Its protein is CASSSLDRGLAGSEQFF. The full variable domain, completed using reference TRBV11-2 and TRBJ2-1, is EAGVAQSPRYKIIEKRQSVAFWCNPISGHATLYWYQQILGQGPKLLIQFQNNGVVDDSQLPKDRFSAERLKGVDSTLKIQPAKLEDSAVYLCASSSLDRGLAGSEQFFGPGTRLTVL.

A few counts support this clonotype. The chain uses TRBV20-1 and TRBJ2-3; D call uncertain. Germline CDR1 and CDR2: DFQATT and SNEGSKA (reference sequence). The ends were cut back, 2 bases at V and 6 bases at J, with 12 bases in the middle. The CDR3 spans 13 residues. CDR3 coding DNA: TGCAGTGCTAGAAACCCAGGTGCCGATACGCAGTATTTT. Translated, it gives CSARNPGADTQYF.

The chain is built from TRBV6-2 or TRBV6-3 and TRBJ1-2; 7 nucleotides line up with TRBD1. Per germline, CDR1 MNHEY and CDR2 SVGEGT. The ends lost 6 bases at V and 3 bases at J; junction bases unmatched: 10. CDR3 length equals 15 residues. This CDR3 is CASSRDSTKYYGYTF. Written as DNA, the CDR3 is TGTGCCAGCAGCCGGGACAGCACCAAGTACTATGGCTACACCTTC.

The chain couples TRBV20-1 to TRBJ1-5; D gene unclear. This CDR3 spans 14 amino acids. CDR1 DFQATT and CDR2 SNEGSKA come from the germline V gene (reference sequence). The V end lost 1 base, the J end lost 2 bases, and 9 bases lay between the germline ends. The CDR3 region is CSARVPGGNQPQHF. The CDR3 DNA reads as TGCAGTGCTAGAGTACCCGGAGGCAATCAGCCCCAGCATTTT.

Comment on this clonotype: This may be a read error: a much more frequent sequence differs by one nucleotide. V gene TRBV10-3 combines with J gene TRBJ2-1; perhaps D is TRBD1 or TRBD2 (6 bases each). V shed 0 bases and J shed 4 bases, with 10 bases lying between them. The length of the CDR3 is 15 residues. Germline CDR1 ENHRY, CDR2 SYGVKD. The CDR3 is CAISESGGDYNEQFF. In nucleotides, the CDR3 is TGTGCCATCAGTGAGTCCGGGGGCGATTACAATGAGCAGTTCTTC.

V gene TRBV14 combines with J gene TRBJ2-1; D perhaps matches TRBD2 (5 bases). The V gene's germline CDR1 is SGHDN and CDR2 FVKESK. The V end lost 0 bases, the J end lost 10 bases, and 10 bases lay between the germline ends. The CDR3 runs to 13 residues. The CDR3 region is CASSQDQTKEQFF. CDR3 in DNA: TGTGCCAGCAGCCAAGATCAGACTAAAGAGCAGTTCTTC.